The rows below give T cell receptor beta chains drawn from one sample of a study of shared clonotypes between healthy human individuals. Some clones are missing from TCRdb's copy, which holds only in-frame ones; the method was immunoSEQ multiplex PCR. Among approximately 2,000,000 clones listed, under 95% were seen once. Sequencing input: naive CD4+ T cells from PBMCs. The receptors shown here come from a young man in good health. Some clones in this sample may be carry-over from other donors' samples. The CDR3 runs from the conserved cysteine through the conserved F or W. Fields, in order: clone size, J gene, D gene, V gene, CDR3 DNA, CDR3 protein. A D gene is named only where the DNA matches it firmly. The size of a clone is reported for some rows only, either as once, few or many, or as a class for expanded clones.

>.|TRBJ2-3|TRBD2|TRBV25-1
TGTGCCAGCAGTGAACCGGGGGGTTTGGATACGCAGTATTTT
CASSEPGGLDTQYF
>.|TRBJ2-3|TRBD2|TRBV28
TGTGCCAGCAGTTCTAGAGAACCCGGGACTAGCATCACAGATACGCAGTATTTT
CASSSREPGTSITDTQYF
>.|TRBJ2-1|.|TRBV25-1
TGTGCCAGCAGTGTTGCAGGGACCACCTACAATGAGCAGTTCTTC
CASSVAGTTYNEQFF
>.|TRBJ2-6|.|TRBV7-8
TGTGCCAGCAGCCTCTTCTCTGGGGCCAACGTCCTGACTTTC
CASSLFSGANVLTF
>.|TRBJ1-4|.|TRBV2
TGTGCCAGCAGGCCGACTGGGGAAGTAAAACTGTTTTTT
CASRPTGEVKLFF
>.|TRBJ2-7|.|TRBV7-2
TGTGCCAGCAGCTGGGGGATACCCACCTACGAGCAGTACTTC
CASSWGIPTYEQYF
>.|TRBJ2-3|TRBD2|TRBV28
TGTGCCAGCAGTTTATACCCCCCTGGCGGGGGGGGCACAGATACGCAGTATTTT
CASSLYPPGGGGTDTQYF
>.|TRBJ2-7|TRBD2|TRBV6-6
TGTGCCAGCAGTTACGGCCTAGCGGTGGGCGAGCAGTACTTC
CASSYGLAVGEQYF
>few|TRBJ2-7|.|TRBV9
TGTGCCAGCAGCGTAGGTCTTGCGGAGAGCTCCTACGAGCAGTACTTC
CASSVGLAESSYEQYF
>.|TRBJ2-1|.|TRBV28
TGTGCCAGCAGCTCCTCAAAAGGGAATGAGCAGTTCTTC
CASSSSKGNEQFF
>.|TRBJ2-5|.|TRBV7-2
TGTGCCAGCAGCCAGGCCTGGGGAGAGACCCAGTACTTC
CASSQAWGETQYF
>.|TRBJ2-7|.|TRBV7-2
TGTGCCAGCAGCTTAGGGGGAGGCGGAGGGCTTTACGAGCAGTACTTC
CASSLGGGGGLYEQYF
>few|TRBJ1-1|.|TRBV7-9
TGTGCCACCTCGCGGGAAACTGAAGCTTTCTTT
CATSRETEAFF
>once|TRBJ2-1|TRBD2|TRBV4-1
TGCGCCAGCAGCCACTCCGGGACTAGCGGGCACAATGAGCAGTTCTTC
CASSHSGTSGHNEQFF
>.|TRBJ2-4|.|TRBV4-2
TGTGCCAGCAGCCCGGGGGCTGGGGACATTCAGTACTTC
CASSPGAGDIQYF
>.|TRBJ2-7|.|TRBV27
TGTGCCAGCAGTTTAGTCGACGAGCAGTACTTC
CASSLVDEQYF
>.|TRBJ2-3|.|TRBV28
TGTGCCAGCATCTCAACAGGGACTAGCACAGATACGCAGTATTTT
CASISTGTSTDTQYF
>.|TRBJ1-3|.|TRBV7-8
TGTGCCAGCAGCCCAGGGAGAACTGGAAACACCATATATTTT
CASSPGRTGNTIYF
>.|TRBJ2-3|.|TRBV19
TGTGCCAGTAGTAGCCGAACAGATACGCAGTATTTT
CASSSRTDTQYF
>.|TRBJ2-7|TRBD2|TRBV6-1
TGTGCCAGCAGTGAAGGTCCGGGGACTAGCCGGGGCGAGCAGTACTTC
CASSEGPGTSRGEQYF
>.|TRBJ2-7|.|TRBV30
TGTGCCTGGAGTAGGGTACCCCCATCGCTGTACTTC
CAWSRVPPSLYF
>.|TRBJ2-5|.|TRBV18
TGTGCCAGCTCACCGGGGGGCCAAGAGACCCAGTACTTC
CASSPGGQETQYF
>.|TRBJ1-4|.|TRBV18
TGTGCCAGCTCACTAAATCCGGGGGAAAAACTGTTTTTT
CASSLNPGEKLFF
>.|TRBJ2-1|.|TRBV5-4
TGTGCCGCCCGGTTGGATAAGGACAATGAGCAGTTCTTC
CAARLDKDNEQFF
>.|TRBJ1-5|TRBD1|TRBV7-2
TGTGCCAGCAGCTGGACAGGAGATAGCAATCAGCCCCAGCATTTT
CASSWTGDSNQPQHF
>.|TRBJ2-2|.|TRBV11-2
TGTGCCAGCAGCCGAACAGGGAAGACCGGGGAGCTGTTTTTT
CASSRTGKTGELFF
>.|TRBJ1-1|TRBD1|TRBV11-1
TGTGCCAGCAGCTTGGGACAGACTGAAGCTTTCTTT
CASSLGQTEAFF
>.|TRBJ2-5|.|TRBV21-1
TGTGCCAGCAGCTCCCATATAGGGCCCCCGACCCAGTACTTC
CASSSHIGPPTQYF
>.|TRBJ2-1|.|TRBV11-2
TGTGCCAGCAGCTTAGTCTCGACTGAGCAGTTCTTC
CASSLVSTEQFF
>.|TRBJ2-2|TRBD1|TRBV25-1
TGTGCCATCCCGGGGCACAGGGGGGAGAACACCGGGGAGCTGTTTTTT
CAIPGHRGENTGELFF
>.|TRBJ2-2|.|TRBV7-3
TGTGCCAGCGGGCCCGGGACCTTCAACACCGGGGAGCTGTTTTTT
CASGPGTFNTGELFF
>.|TRBJ2-1|TRBD2|TRBV11-2
TGTGCCAGCAGCTTAAGGACTAGCGGGGGGAGCTCCTACAATGAGCAGTTCTTC
CASSLRTSGGSSYNEQFF
>.|TRBJ2-1|.|TRBV9
TGTGCCAGCAGCGCCGGGAGTTCTTATTTTAATGAGCAGTTCTTC
CASSAGSSYFNEQFF
>.|TRBJ1-1|.|TRBV6-1
TGTGCCAGCAGTGAACCCCCCCCAATGAACACTGAAGCTTTCTTT
CASSEPPPMNTEAFF
>few|TRBJ1-5|TRBD1|TRBV9
TGTGCCAGCAGCCTAGGCGACAGGGGGGGCAATCAGCCCCAGCATTTT
CASSLGDRGGNQPQHF
>.|TRBJ1-4|.|TRBV11-2
TGTGCCAGCAGTACTGCAGGGCACGAAAAACTGTTTTTT
CASSTAGHEKLFF
>once|TRBJ2-5|.|TRBV29-1
TGCAGCGTTGATTTTACTAACCAAGAGACCCAGTACTTC
CSVDFTNQETQYF
>.|TRBJ2-5|TRBD2|TRBV28
TGTGCCAGCAGTCCCGGGGGGAGCCAAGAGACCCAGTACTTC
CASSPGGSQETQYF
>.|TRBJ2-3|TRBD1|TRBV5-1
TGCGCCAGCAGCTTGGAGGGGGCTCCCACAGATACGCAGTATTTT
CASSLEGAPTDTQYF
>few|TRBJ2-3|.|TRBV28
TGTGCCAGCAGTTTAGGCGGCACAGATACGCAGTATTTT
CASSLGGTDTQYF
>.|TRBJ1-1|.|TRBV5-1
TGCGCCAGCAGCCTACCGGGGCTGAACACTGAAGCTTTCTTT
CASSLPGLNTEAFF
>.|TRBJ2-5|.|TRBV5-6
TGTGCCAGCAGCTTCGCTAATCAAGAGACCCAGTACTTC
CASSFANQETQYF
>.|TRBJ2-2|.|TRBV30
TGTGCCTGGAGACTTGTGGTCATCCAGGGCAAAGCCGGGGAGCTGTTTTTT
CAWRLVVIQGKAGELFF
>.|TRBJ2-7|.|TRBV18
TGTGCCAGCTCCCCCCGGGACGAGCAGTACTTC
CASSPRDEQYF
>.|TRBJ2-1|.|TRBV11-1
TGTGCCAGCAGCCGAGCCCCAGCATACAATGAGCAGTTCTTC
CASSRAPAYNEQFF
>.|TRBJ2-3|TRBD2|TRBV5-1
TGCGCCAGCAGCTTGGTCAGTCTAGCGGGAGATACGCAGTATTTT
CASSLVSLAGDTQYF
>.|TRBJ1-1|.|TRBV7-9
TGTGCCAGCAGCTTCAGGACAGAGAACACTGAAGCTTTCTTT
CASSFRTENTEAFF
>.|TRBJ2-7|.|TRBV5-4
TGTGCCAGCAGCTACCGCGCCGAGCAGTACTTC
CASSYRAEQYF
>.|TRBJ1-1|TRBD1|TRBV5-1
TGCGCCAGCAGCTTTCGACAGGGCGACACAAACACTGAAGCTTTCTTT
CASSFRQGDTNTEAFF
>.|TRBJ2-7|.|TRBV7-2
TGTGCCAGCAGCAAGTGGGGAAGCTCCTACGAGCAGTACTTC
CASSKWGSSYEQYF
>.|TRBJ2-2|.|TRBV6-5
TGTGCCAGCAGTTTTCGTGGGGGCACCGGGGAGCTGTTTTTT
CASSFRGGTGELFF
>.|TRBJ2-7|.|TRBV15
TGTGCCACCAGCCTAGGGACGAGGGATTACGAGCAGTACTTC
CATSLGTRDYEQYF
>.|TRBJ1-5|.|TRBV6-1
TGTGCCAGCGAGGACAGCCGCAATCAGCCCCAGCATTTT
CASEDSRNQPQHF